This T cell receptor beta chain was observed in a study of blood T cell repertoires in COVID-19. Assay: immunoSEQ multiplex PCR; the TCRdb copy retains only in-frame clones and omits some. The table shows nearly 350,000 clones, with about 90% occurring only once. The CDR3 spans 15 residues. Trimming cost V 2 bases and J 5 bases; bases outside gene matches: 9. Germline V lookup: CDR1 LNHDA, CDR2 SQIVND (reference sequence). The participants were between roughly 18 and 100 years old and came from roughly 25 US areas. This TCR derives from a young woman who had recovered from COVID-19. The chain uses TRBV19 and TRBJ2-7, with TRBD2 identical over 7 bases. Sequencing used PBMCs or T cells enriched from blood (not recorded which). CDR3 in amino acids: CASSIRGGLGDEQYF. The CDR3 nucleotides read TGTGCCAGTAGTATACGGGGAGGGCTGGGCGACGAGCAGTACTTC.